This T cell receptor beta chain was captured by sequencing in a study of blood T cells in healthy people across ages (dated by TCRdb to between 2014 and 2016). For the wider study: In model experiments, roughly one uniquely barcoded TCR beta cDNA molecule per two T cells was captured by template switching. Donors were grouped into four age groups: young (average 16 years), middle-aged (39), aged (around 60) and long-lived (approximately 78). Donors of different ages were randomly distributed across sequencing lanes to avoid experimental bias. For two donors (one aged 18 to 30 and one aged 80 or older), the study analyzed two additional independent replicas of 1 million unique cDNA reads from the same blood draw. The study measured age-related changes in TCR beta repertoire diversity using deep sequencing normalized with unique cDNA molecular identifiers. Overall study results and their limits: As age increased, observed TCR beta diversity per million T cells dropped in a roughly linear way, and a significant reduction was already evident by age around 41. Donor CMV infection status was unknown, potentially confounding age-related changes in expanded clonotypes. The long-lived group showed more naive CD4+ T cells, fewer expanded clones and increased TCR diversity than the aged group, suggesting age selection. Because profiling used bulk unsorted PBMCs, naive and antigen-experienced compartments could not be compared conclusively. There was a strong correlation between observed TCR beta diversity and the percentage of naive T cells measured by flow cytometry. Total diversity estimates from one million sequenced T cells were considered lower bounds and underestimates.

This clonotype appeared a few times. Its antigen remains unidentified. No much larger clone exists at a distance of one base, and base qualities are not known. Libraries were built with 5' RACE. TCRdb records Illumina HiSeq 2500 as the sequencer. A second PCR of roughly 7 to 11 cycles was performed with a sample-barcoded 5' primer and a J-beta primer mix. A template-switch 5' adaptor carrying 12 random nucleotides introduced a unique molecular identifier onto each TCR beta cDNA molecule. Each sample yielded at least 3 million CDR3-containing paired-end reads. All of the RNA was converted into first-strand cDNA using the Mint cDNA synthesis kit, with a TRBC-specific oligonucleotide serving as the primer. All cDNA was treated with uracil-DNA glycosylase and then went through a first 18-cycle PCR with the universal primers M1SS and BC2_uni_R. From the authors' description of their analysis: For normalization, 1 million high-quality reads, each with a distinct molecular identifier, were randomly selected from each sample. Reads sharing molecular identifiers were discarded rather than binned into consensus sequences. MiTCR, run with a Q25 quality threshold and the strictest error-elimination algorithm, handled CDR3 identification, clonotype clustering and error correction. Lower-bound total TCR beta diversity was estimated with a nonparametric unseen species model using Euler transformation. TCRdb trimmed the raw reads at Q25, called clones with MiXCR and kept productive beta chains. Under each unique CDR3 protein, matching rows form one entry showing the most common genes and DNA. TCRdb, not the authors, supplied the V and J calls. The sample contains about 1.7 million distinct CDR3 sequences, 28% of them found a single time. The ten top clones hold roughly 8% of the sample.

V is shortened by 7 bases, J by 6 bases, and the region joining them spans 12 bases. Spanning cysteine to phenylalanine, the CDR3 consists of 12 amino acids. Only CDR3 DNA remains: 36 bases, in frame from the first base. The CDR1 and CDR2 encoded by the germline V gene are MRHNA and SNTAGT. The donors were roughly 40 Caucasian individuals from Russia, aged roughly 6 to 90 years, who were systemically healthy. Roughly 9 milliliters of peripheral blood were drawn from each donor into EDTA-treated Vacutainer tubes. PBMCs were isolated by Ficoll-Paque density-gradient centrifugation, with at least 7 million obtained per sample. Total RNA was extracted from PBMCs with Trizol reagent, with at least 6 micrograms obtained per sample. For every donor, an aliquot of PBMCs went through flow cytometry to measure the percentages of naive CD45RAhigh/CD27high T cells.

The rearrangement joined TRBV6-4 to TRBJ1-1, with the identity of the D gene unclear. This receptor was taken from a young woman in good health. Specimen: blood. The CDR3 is CASMTLGAEAFF. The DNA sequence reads TGTGCCAGCATGACCTTGGGCGCTGAAGCTTTCTTT.